A selection of T cell receptor beta chains follows, all from one sample in a study of T cell repertoires in cytomegalovirus infection. MiXCR, applied by TCRdb to the reads, yields one record per CDR3 protein. Altogether hundreds of thousands of distinct CDR3 sequences are present, roughly 36% being singletons, with the ten largest covering over 15%. For these TCRs, the target antigens are not known. The sequencing used cultured PBMCs, collected from culture after CMV antigen stimulation. These TCRs come from a human donor in good health (CMV status not recorded). Some clones in this sample may be carry-over from other donors' samples. CDR3s include the opening cysteine and the closing phenylalanine or tryptophan. A D gene is named only where the DNA matches it firmly. Only some rows state a clone size, as once, few, many or a class for expanded clones.

J	size	V	D	CDR3	DNA
TRBJ2-1	few	TRBV9	TRBD2	CASSGGGYNEQFF	TGTGCCAGCAGCGGGGGGGGCTACAATGAGCAGTTCTTC
TRBJ2-7	.	TRBV14	TRBD1	CASSQGQGLIYEQYF	TGTGCCAGCAGCCAGGGACAGGGTCTCATATACGAGCAGTACTTC
TRBJ1-2	few	TRBV12-3/TRBV12-4	TRBD1	CASSLVKFSGTGAHYGYTF	TGTGCCAGCAGTTTGGTTAAGTTTTCGGGGACAGGGGCGCACTATGGCTACACCTTC
TRBJ2-7	.	TRBV6-2/TRBV6-3	.	CASSYSMPDYEQYF	TGTGCCAGCAGTTACTCTATGCCAGACTACGAGCAGTACTTC
TRBJ2-1	few	TRBV7-6	.	CASSPHFGLGQFF	TGTGCCAGCAGCCCCCACTTTGGCCTTGGGCAGTTCTTC
TRBJ1-3	.	TRBV10-3	.	CAISESISGNTIYF	TGTGCCATCAGTGAGTCTATCTCTGGAAACACCATATATTTT
TRBJ1-1	.	TRBV6-2/TRBV6-3	.	CASSYSPTALDTEAFF	TGTGCCAGCAGTTACTCACCGACAGCCCTGGACACTGAAGCTTTCTTT
TRBJ2-1	.	TRBV4-1	.	CASSQDGAGQAYNEQFF	TGCGCCAGCAGCCAAGATGGGGCAGGGCAAGCCTACAATGAGCAGTTCTTC
TRBJ2-1	.	TRBV19	.	CASSISVGEQFF	TGTGCCAGTAGTATATCTGTCGGTGAGCAGTTCTTC
TRBJ1-5	.	TRBV6-2/TRBV6-3	TRBD1	CASQDRSNQPQHF	TGTGCCAGCCAGGACAGGAGCAATCAGCCCCAGCATTTT
TRBJ2-5	.	TRBV7-2	.	CASSLGRIGLETQYF	TGTGCCAGCAGCTTAGGGAGAATAGGGTTAGAGACCCAGTACTTC